Here is one T cell receptor beta chain with its context. Its antigen is still unknown. The record has no base qualities; no much larger clone is one base away. Amplification of TRB CDR3 regions from genomic DNA was performed at survey-level depth using the immunoSEQ two-step multiplex PCR. To estimate template counts and remove amplification bias, each PCR was spiked with synthetic inline TR CDR3 controls covering all V-J pairings. Reads went through processing to reduce amplification and sequencing bias, and quantification was done against synthetic TR CDR3 analogs. Regarding the original processing steps: Raw data were processed in ImmunoSEQ Analyzer, removing out-of-frame sequences and CDR3s with stop codons, and genes were named by IMGT nomenclature. Normalized Shannon entropy, defined as 1 minus Pielou's evenness, was used to summarize repertoire diversity. Two TRB sequences were counted as identical only if the two sequences had the same V gene, J gene and CDR3. Public PML clonotypes were defined as CDR3s shared by two or more PML-onset samples but absent from earlier samples, from controls, and from public databases. CDR3 amino acid composition by position was analyzed with Skylign using the observed count method. Held by TCRdb, this immuneACCESS table contains in-frame sequences only and omits some clones. Under half of the omission traces to an unresolved V gene where checked; the cause of the rest is unknown. The DNA was the basis for D and trimming; V, J and clone size are from that table. The sample yields some 30,000 clones; more than 75% were counted once. The ten biggest clones cover approximately 1.1% of the sample.

CDR1 is given as SGHRS and CDR2 as YFSETQ, both from the germline V gene. Between the V and J ends, shortened by 4 bases and 8 bases respectively, the junction contains 12 bases. Including cysteine and phenylalanine, the CDR3 has 12 amino acids. CDR3 DNA is the only sequence kept; it has 36 bases, read in frame from the first base. In light of the paper, this sample's time point label describes: before natalizumab initiation. Every listed patient had earlier received interferon beta, and every PML patient was female. Blood samples for T0 were taken before the first natalizumab infusion. Ficoll-Hypaque density gradient centrifugation was used to isolate peripheral blood mononuclear cells. The data originate from a study of multiple sclerosis patients with progressive multifocal leukoencephalopathy (dated by TCRdb to between 2018 and 2020). Describing the broader study: Five natalizumab-treated MS patients who did not develop PML were used as controls and were sampled longitudinally. Peripheral T and B cells were examined in MS patients who developed PML (4 under natalizumab, 1 after alemtuzumab) and in treated patients who did not develop PML. Longitudinal follow-up was performed in two natalizumab-treated patients who later developed PML, from before therapy through 6 and 12 months to PML onset. The study aimed to detect JC virus-specific or public T-cell expansions arising at the time of PML onset. Summary of the overall study and its limitations: Only peripheral blood was analyzed, although cerebrospinal fluid or brain lymphocytes might be more informative for natalizumab-associated PML. Less diverse TRB repertoires in most PML patients were suggested by lower normalized Shannon entropy, whereas values near 1 were observed in the natalizumab-treated controls. With only a small, descriptive cohort, it remained unclear whether the findings reflect JC virus infection or general immunocompromise. No common TRBV or TRBJ gene usage or preferential TRBV-TRBJ pairings were detected when PML developed. Although TRB clones above 0.5% frequency turned up only in PML patients, the clones expanded at PML onset were already present before and during natalizumab therapy.

Sequencing input: PBMCs. The clonotype comes from a human donor with multiple sclerosis. This chain joins TRBV5-1 to TRBJ1-2; TRBD1 is a possible D gene, resting on 5 matching bases. The sequenced DNA is TGCGCCAGCAGCGGGACCGGGAGCGGCTACACCTTC. The resulting protein is CASSGTGSGYTF.